There are a few counts of the clone carrying this TCR beta chain. The sample has other DNA sequences that encode this CDR3 too. CDR1 and CDR2 (germline): LNHDA, SQIVND (reference sequence). V lost 3 bases and J lost 3, with 9 bases in between. This CDR3 is 14 amino acids long. Donors were grouped by their self-reported clinical history. The record originates from a study of blood T cell repertoires in COVID-19. The method was immunoSEQ multiplex PCR; TCRdb's version includes in-frame clones alone and lacks a portion of them. The sample has about 370,000 clones, roughly nine tenths seen once. The gene calls are TRBV19 and TRBJ1-5; D uncertain. Input material: PBMCs or T cells enriched from blood (not recorded which). This TCR was recovered from a woman aged 25 to 39 who had recovered from COVID-19. The CDR3 is CASSIRGFNQPQHF. As DNA, the CDR3 is TGTGCCAGTAGTATCCGGGGTTTCAATCAGCCCCAGCATTTT.